This TCR beta chain was obtained from a study of PD-1 blockade in classical Hodgkin lymphoma. Trimming at V came to 5 bases and at J to 9 bases, leaving 15 bases not matched to a gene. Germline values: CDR1 MDHEN, CDR2 SYDVKM. This CDR3 has 15 residues. Each of the patients experienced relapse following autologous stem cell transplantation, and their brentuximab vedotin exposure differed. This clone was seen more than once but under ten times. The table came from immunoSEQ multiplex PCR; TCRdb's copy has only in-frame clones and leaves some out. Seen here are 25,000 to 30,000 clones, around 67% observed once, and the top ten hold 12%.

The input for sequencing was peripheral blood mononuclear cells (PBMCs), taken before the second cycle of nivolumab. The rearrangement links TRBV28 to TRBJ1-2; 7 positions match TRBD1. The receptor was derived from a human donor with classical Hodgkin lymphoma. This chain's CDR3 is CASSKQRGTARRYTF. The CDR3 DNA sequence: TGTGCCAGCAGTAAACAGCGTGGGACAGCCCGCCGCTACACCTTC.